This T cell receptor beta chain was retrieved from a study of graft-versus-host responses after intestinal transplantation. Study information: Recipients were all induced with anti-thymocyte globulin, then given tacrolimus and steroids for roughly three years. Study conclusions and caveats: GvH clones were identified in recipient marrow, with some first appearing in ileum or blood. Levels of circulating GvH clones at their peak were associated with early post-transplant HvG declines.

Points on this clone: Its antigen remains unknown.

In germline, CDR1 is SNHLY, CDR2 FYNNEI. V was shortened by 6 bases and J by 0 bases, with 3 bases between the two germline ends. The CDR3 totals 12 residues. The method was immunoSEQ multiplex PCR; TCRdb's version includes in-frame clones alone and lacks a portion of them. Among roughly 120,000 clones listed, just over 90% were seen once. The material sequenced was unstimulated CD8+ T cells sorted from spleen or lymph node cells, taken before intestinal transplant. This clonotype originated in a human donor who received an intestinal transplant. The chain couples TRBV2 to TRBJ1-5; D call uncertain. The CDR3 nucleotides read TGTGCCAGCAGGACTAGCAATCAGCCCCAGCATTTT. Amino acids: CASRTSNQPQHF.